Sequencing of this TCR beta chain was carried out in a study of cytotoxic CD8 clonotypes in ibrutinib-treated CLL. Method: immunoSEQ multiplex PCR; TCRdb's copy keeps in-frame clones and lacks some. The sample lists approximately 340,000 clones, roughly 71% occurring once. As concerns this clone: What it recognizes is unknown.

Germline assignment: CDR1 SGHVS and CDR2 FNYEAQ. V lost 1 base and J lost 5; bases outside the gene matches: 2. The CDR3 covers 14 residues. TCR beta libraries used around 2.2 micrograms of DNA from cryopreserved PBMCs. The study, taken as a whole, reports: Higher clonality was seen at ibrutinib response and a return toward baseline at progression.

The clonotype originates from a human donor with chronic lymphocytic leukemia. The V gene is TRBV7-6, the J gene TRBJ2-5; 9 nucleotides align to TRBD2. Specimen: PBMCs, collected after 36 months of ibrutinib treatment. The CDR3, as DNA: TGTGCCAGCAGCTTAGATAGCGGGAGTGAGACCCAGTACTTC. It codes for CASSLDSGSETQYF. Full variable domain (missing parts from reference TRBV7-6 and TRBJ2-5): GAGVSQSPRYKVTKRGQDVALRCDPISGHVSLYWYRQALGQGPEFLTYFNYEAQQDKSGLPNDRFSAERPEGSISTLTIQRTEQRDSAMYRCASSLDSGSETQYFGPGTRLLVL.